Listed below are T cell receptor beta chains from one sample, sequenced in a study of T cell repertoires in cytomegalovirus infection. TCRdb re-analysed the reads in MiXCR, keeping a single row per CDR3 protein. Of 560,000 or so distinct CDR3 sequences listed, 16% were seen once; the top ten hold about 24%. The specimen was CD8+ T cells from PBMCs. Receptors were obtained from a human donor in good health (CMV status not recorded). Some clones in this sample may be carry-over from other donors' samples. Each CDR3 is given with its conserved first and last residue. The D gene is left open where the match is weak. The size of a clone is reported for some rows only, either as once, few or many, or as a class for expanded clones.

D gene: TRBD2
J gene: TRBJ2-1
CDR3 length: 18
V gene: TRBV4-1
clone size: .
CDR3 DNA: TGCGCCAGCAGCCAAGAAGGTCTAGCGGGAGGGTTGTACAATGAGCAGTTCTTC
CDR3 protein: CASSQEGLAGGLYNEQFF

D gene: .
J gene: TRBJ2-2
CDR3 length: 15
V gene: TRBV11-2
clone size: few
CDR3 DNA: TGTGCCAGCAGCTTTCACGTCCCGAACACCGGGGAGCTGTTTTTT
CDR3 protein: CASSFHVPNTGELFF

D gene: TRBD1
J gene: TRBJ1-4
CDR3 length: 17
V gene: TRBV4-3
clone size: few
CDR3 DNA: TGCGCCAGCAGCCAGCGACAGGGGGCGCGCACTAATGAAAAACTGTTTTTT
CDR3 protein: CASSQRQGARTNEKLFF

D gene: TRBD1
J gene: TRBJ2-7
CDR3 length: 15
V gene: TRBV7-9
clone size: many
CDR3 DNA: TGTGCCAGCAGTTCAAACAGGGGGAACTCCTACGAGCAGTACTTC
CDR3 protein: CASSSNRGNSYEQYF

D gene: TRBD2
J gene: TRBJ2-2
CDR3 length: 16
V gene: TRBV28
clone size: few
CDR3 DNA: TGTGCCAGCAGTTTAATCCGGGAGGGCCCCACCGGGGAGCTGTTTTTT
CDR3 protein: CASSLIREGPTGELFF

D gene: .
J gene: TRBJ2-2
CDR3 length: 15
V gene: TRBV7-9
clone size: many
CDR3 DNA: TGTGCCAGCAGCTTACTAGGAGAGAACACCGGGGAGCTGTTTTTT
CDR3 protein: CASSLLGENTGELFF

D gene: TRBD1
J gene: TRBJ2-7
CDR3 length: 13
V gene: TRBV7-3
clone size: many
CDR3 DNA: TGTGCCAGCAGCAAAGGACAGGGCTACGAGCAGTACTTC
CDR3 protein: CASSKGQGYEQYF

D gene: TRBD2
J gene: TRBJ2-3
CDR3 length: 16
V gene: TRBV7-9
clone size: many
CDR3 DNA: TGTGCCAGCAGCTTAGCTCCTAGCGGGAGCACAGATACGCAGTATTTT
CDR3 protein: CASSLAPSGSTDTQYF

D gene: .
J gene: TRBJ1-5
CDR3 length: 14
V gene: TRBV20-1
clone size: .
CDR3 DNA: TGCAGTGCTAGGGAGGGTGTAAGCAATCAGCCCCAGCATTTT
CDR3 protein: CSAREGVSNQPQHF

D gene: TRBD2
J gene: TRBJ2-7
CDR3 length: 13
V gene: TRBV20-1
clone size: many
CDR3 DNA: TGCAGTGCCGTCGTCCTGCGGGAGTACGAGCAGTACTTC
CDR3 protein: CSAVVLREYEQYF

D gene: .
J gene: TRBJ2-5
CDR3 length: 20
V gene: TRBV12-5
clone size: many
CDR3 DNA: TGTGCTAGTGGTTTGGCCCTAGTCGGCTCCGAACGTGGGTACAAAGAGACCCAGTACTTC
CDR3 protein: CASGLALVGSERGYKETQYF

D gene: .
J gene: TRBJ2-7
CDR3 length: 15
V gene: TRBV12-3/TRBV12-4
clone size: many
CDR3 DNA: TGTGCCAGCAGTTTCTCACTAGAAAGCTCCTACGAGCAGTACTTC
CDR3 protein: CASSFSLESSYEQYF

D gene: TRBD2
J gene: TRBJ2-7
CDR3 length: 15
V gene: TRBV20-1
clone size: many
CDR3 DNA: TGCAGTGCTAGCGAAGGACTAGCGGGAAGGTACGAGCAGTACTTC
CDR3 protein: CSASEGLAGRYEQYF

D gene: .
J gene: TRBJ2-3
CDR3 length: 18
V gene: TRBV7-9
clone size: many
CDR3 DNA: TGTGCCAGCAGCTTTGCAGGGTTGGCGGGGCTTAGCACAGATACGCAGTATTTT
CDR3 protein: CASSFAGLAGLSTDTQYF

D gene: .
J gene: TRBJ1-2
CDR3 length: 11
V gene: TRBV6-1
clone size: many
CDR3 DNA: TGTGCCAGCAGTGGCCTCCAGGGCTACACCTTC
CDR3 protein: CASSGLQGYTF

D gene: .
J gene: TRBJ2-1
CDR3 length: 17
V gene: TRBV5-6
clone size: many
CDR3 DNA: TGTGCCAGCAGCCCGCCCTCGGCCGGGAGCTCCTACAATGAGCAGTTCTTC
CDR3 protein: CASSPPSAGSSYNEQFF

D gene: TRBD1
J gene: TRBJ2-1
CDR3 length: 16
V gene: TRBV6-6
clone size: .
CDR3 DNA: TGTGCCAGCAGTTACTCGAGACAGGGAACGTACAATGAGCAGTTCTTC
CDR3 protein: CASSYSRQGTYNEQFF

D gene: TRBD1
J gene: TRBJ1-6
CDR3 length: 14
V gene: TRBV12-3/TRBV12-4
clone size: many
CDR3 DNA: TGTGCCAGCAGTCGGAGACAGGGTGGTTCACCCCTCCACTTT
CDR3 protein: CASSRRQGGSPLHF

D gene: TRBD2
J gene: TRBJ2-5
CDR3 length: 16
V gene: TRBV5-4
clone size: few
CDR3 DNA: TGTGCCAGCAGCCCGGGGTTAGGAGCGGGGGAGGAGACCCAGTACTTC
CDR3 protein: CASSPGLGAGEETQYF

D gene: .
J gene: TRBJ2-1
CDR3 length: 16
V gene: TRBV13
clone size: .
CDR3 DNA: TGTGCCAGCAGCCGTTCGGGGGAGTGGTCCTACAATGAGCAGTTCTTC
CDR3 protein: CASSRSGEWSYNEQFF

D gene: .
J gene: TRBJ1-1
CDR3 length: 16
V gene: TRBV7-9
clone size: many
CDR3 DNA: TGTGCCAGCAGCTTATGGCGGGGCAGGGCGAACACTGAAGCTTTCTTT
CDR3 protein: CASSLWRGRANTEAFF